This T cell receptor beta chain was found in a study of cytomegalovirus exposure and HLA in healthy donors. This CDR3 has 15 residues. Trimming left V 8 bases short and J 0 bases short, with 14 bases between. Per the germline V gene, CDR1 is MNHEY and CDR2 is SMNVEV (reference sequence). PCR amplification relied on 60 Vbeta primers (plus 13 Jbeta primers). The data were produced by immunoSEQ multiplex PCR, yet TCRdb's version contains in-frame clones alone and is incomplete. The sample has a few hundred thousand clones, over 65% seen once. This receptor was obtained from a man in his forties in good health and CMV-seronegative. The genes are TRBV27 and TRBJ1-3; D not certain. The sample consisted of PBMCs. Here the CDR3 reads CASLYGRGSGNTIYF. CDR3 sequence (DNA): TGTGCCAGCCTTTATGGGCGGGGCTCTGGAAACACCATATATTTT.